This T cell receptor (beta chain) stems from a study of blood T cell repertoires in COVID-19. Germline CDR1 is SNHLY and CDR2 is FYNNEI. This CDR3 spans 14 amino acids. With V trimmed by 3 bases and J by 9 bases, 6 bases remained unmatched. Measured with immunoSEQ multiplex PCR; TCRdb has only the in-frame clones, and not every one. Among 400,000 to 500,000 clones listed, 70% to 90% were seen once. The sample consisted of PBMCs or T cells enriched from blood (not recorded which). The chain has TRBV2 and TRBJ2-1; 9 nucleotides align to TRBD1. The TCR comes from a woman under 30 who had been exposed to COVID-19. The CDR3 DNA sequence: TGTGCCAGCAGTGAGTACAGGGGGCTAGGTGAGCAGTTCTTC. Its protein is CASSEYRGLGEQFF.